This T cell receptor beta chain was sequenced in a study of shared clonotypes between healthy human individuals. Concerning this clone: The identical CDR3 is also encoded by other nucleotide sequences in the sample.

Clones were read by immunoSEQ multiplex PCR, and TCRdb kept only the in-frame ones, dropping some. The table has about 680,000 clones, just over 90% seen once; the top ten hold roughly 22%. CD45RO-negative CD8 cells positively selected for CCR7 made up the naive population, which excluded terminally differentiated effector memory CD45RA+ cells. This CDR3 has 14 residues. V was clipped by 3 bases and J by 1 base, with 6 bases between them. CDR1 is MNHEY, CDR2 SMNVEV, per germline (reference sequence). The source is a man aged 25-45 years in good health. Source material: naive CD8+ T cells sorted from blood. The V gene is TRBV27, the J gene TRBJ2-2, with unresolved D. The CDR3 sequence is CASSLGRNTGELFF. In DNA, the CDR3 is TGTGCCAGCAGTTTGGGTAGGAACACCGGGGAGCTGTTTTTT.